Shown below are 9 T cell receptor beta chains from a single sample sequenced in a study of T cell repertoires in cytomegalovirus infection. TCRdb re-derived calls from the reads in MiXCR, one entry per CDR3 protein. This table holds hundreds of thousands of distinct CDR3 sequences, around 24% found once. Sequencing input: CD8+ T cells from PBMCs. The source of these receptors is a human donor in good health (CMV status not recorded). Some clones in this sample may be carry-over from other donors' samples.

The chain uses TRBV7-9 and TRBJ2-3, with D possibly TRBD2 on 5 matching bases. The CDR3 has 15 amino acids. The germline V gene encodes CDR1 SEHNR and CDR2 FQNEAQ (reference sequence). V was cut by 4 bases and J by 1 base, with 12 bases left in between. The CDR3 DNA is TGTGCCAGCAGCTCGGACTGGATTGGCACAGATACGCAGTATTTT. Its translation is CASSSDWIGTDTQYF.

This clonotype has ten or more counts. The rearrangement links TRBV10-3 to TRBJ2-7; no definite D call. Germline values: CDR1 ENHRY, CDR2 SYGVKD. The CDR3 totals 13 residues. V lost 3 bases and J lost 3, with 9 bases in between. This chain's CDR3 is CAISDTDIYEQYV. The CDR3 bases are TGTGCCATCAGTGACACCGACATCTACGAGCAGTACGTC.

The CDR3 sequence: CASGLRDRGTKNIQYF. The CDR3 DNA is TGTGCTAGTGGTCTCCGGGACAGGGGGACCAAAAACATTCAGTACTTC. The chain links TRBV12-5 to TRBJ2-4; 11 bases align to TRBD1. The CDR3 is made up of 16 amino acids. Per germline, CDR1 LGHNT and CDR2 FRNRAP. V dropped 5 bases and J dropped 2; count of bases not matched to a gene: 5. Based on the CDR3 plus reference TRBV12-5 and TRBJ2-4, the full variable domain is DARVTQTPRHKVTEMGQEVTMRCQPILGHNTVFWYRQTMMQGLELLAYFRNRAPLDDSGMPKDRFSAEMPDATLATLKIQPSEPRDSAVYFCASGLRDRGTKNIQYFGAGTRLSVL.

Points on this clonotype: No DNA is shown, since the ends of the CDR3 on it are uncertain; the CDR3 is the one TCRdb lists. The chain is built from TRBV7-5 and TRBJ1-1. TRBV7-5 is a documented pseudogene. The CDR3 adds up to 20 amino acids, both ends counted. The CDR3 sequence is CISVPEARPSPRRRNTEAFF.

The V gene is TRBV7-4, the J gene TRBJ2-1; 7 bases align to TRBD2. The V and J ends lost 1 base and 4 bases, in that order; junction bases with no gene match: 7. Germline lookup yields CDR1 SGHVT and CDR2 SQSDAQ. CDR3 length: 16 residues. The CDR3 loop reads CASSLGRGEAYNEQFF. CDR3 in DNA: TGTGCCAGCAGCTTAGGACGGGGGGAAGCATACAATGAGCAGTTCTTC.

This clonotype was recorded at least ten times. This chain links TRBV7-8 with TRBJ1-1; D uncertain. V shed 0 bases and J shed 7 bases, with 6 bases lying between them. The CDR3 contains 12 residues. Germline CDR1 is SGHVS and CDR2 is FQNEAQ. The CDR3 sequence is CASSLAGYEAFF. CDR3 DNA sequence: TGTGCCAGCAGCTTAGCTGGCTATGAAGCTTTCTTT.

This clonotype was seen a handful of times. The chain couples TRBV7-9 to TRBJ1-4; D unclear. Germline-derived CDR1 and CDR2 are SEHNR and FQNEAQ (reference sequence). CDR3 size: 13 residues. Trimming took off 5 bases at V and 5 bases at J, with 9 bases between the two ends. The CDR3 DNA reads as TGTGCCAGCAGCCTCACGGGGAATGAAAAACTGTTTTTT. Translating it yields CASSLTGNEKLFF.

The V and J genes are TRBV7-9 and TRBJ2-5; 8 bases match TRBD1. With V trimmed by 4 bases and J by 1 base, 11 bases remained unmatched. The CDR3 is 17 amino acids. Germline loops: CDR1 SEHNR, CDR2 FQNEAQ (reference sequence). The CDR3 is CASSSPSGDRSQETQYF. In DNA form, the CDR3 reads TGTGCCAGCAGCTCCCCCTCGGGGGACAGGAGCCAAGAGACCCAGTACTTC.

As for this clonotype: This may be a read error, as it is one base from a much larger clone. This chain connects TRBV7-1 to TRBJ2-1, with D tentatively TRBD1 or TRBD2 (5 bases each). TRBV7-1 belongs to the ORF category, with a function that is uncertain. This CDR3 has 15 amino acids. V was shortened by 5 bases and J by 2 bases, with 13 bases between the two germline ends. In DNA form, the CDR3 reads TGTGCCAGCAGCGACGGGCAGGGACCCTACAATGAGCAGTTCTTC. Amino acid sequence: CASSDGQGPYNEQFF.